Shown below are 10 T cell receptor beta chains from a single sample sequenced in a study of blood T cells in healthy people across ages. Primers used in a second PCR of about 7 to 11 cycles were a sample-barcoded 5' primer and a J-beta primer mix. TCRdb independently ran MiXCR on the 5' RACE reads; one entry per CDR3 protein. The sample holds around 1,600,000 distinct CDR3 sequences, approximately 42% seen once. Material: blood. Every receptor here comes from a woman younger than 30 in good health.

Worth noting for this clonotype: At one boundary the junction diverges from the germline segment, which might be a read error. The gene calls are TRBV29-1 and TRBJ1-4; a possible D gene is TRBD1 (5 bases). This CDR3 is built from 15 residues. CDR1 is SQVTM, CDR2 ANQGSEA, per germline. The CDR3 nucleotides are TGCAGCGTTGATACGGGGGGTGCAACTAATGAAAGACTGTTTTTT. This encodes CSVDTGGATNERLFF.

V usage is TRBV7-9 and J usage is TRBJ1-2; 7 bases line up with TRBD1. CDR3 size: 14 residues. V lost 4 bases, J lost 5 bases, and 7 bases stayed unmatched. Germline assignment: CDR1 SEHNR and CDR2 FQNEAQ (reference sequence). CDR3 amino acids: CASSSSTGWYGYTF. DNA of the CDR3: TGTGCCAGCAGCTCATCGACAGGGTGGTATGGCTACACCTTC.

This clonotype was counted between two and nine times. This rearrangement joins TRBV10-3 to TRBJ2-1; 11 nucleotides match TRBD2. Germline CDR1 reads ENHRY; CDR2 reads SYGVKD. With V trimmed by 10 bases and J by 4 bases, 9 bases remained unmatched. The CDR3 covers 15 residues. CDR3 DNA: TGTGCCACCCGGCCGGGACTAGCGGTATACAATGAGCAGTTCTTC. Amino acid sequence: CATRPGLAVYNEQFF.

The V gene is TRBV6-5, the J gene TRBJ1-5; 11 bases are shared with TRBD1. The CDR3 totals 17 residues. With V trimmed by 1 base and J by 5 bases, 7 bases remained unmatched. CDR1 is MNHEY and CDR2 is SVGAGI in the germline V gene. The CDR3: CASSYWMPGQGDQPQHF. The DNA for the CDR3 is TGTGCCAGCAGTTACTGGATGCCGGGACAGGGGGATCAGCCCCAGCATTTT.

The chain is built from TRBV29-1 and TRBJ1-2, with 7 bases matching TRBD1. This CDR3 has 17 amino acids. Germline CDR1 SQVTM, CDR2 ANQGSEA. Losses at the gene ends were 0 bases for V and 4 bases for J; bases not matched to a gene: 14. The CDR3: CSVEDRDSRVLSYGYTF. The CDR3 region has the DNA TGCAGCGTTGAAGATCGGGACAGCCGTGTCTTAAGCTATGGCTACACCTTC.

This chain connects TRBV29-1 to TRBJ2-3, with 10 bases that match TRBD2. In germline, CDR1 is SQVTM, CDR2 ANQGSEA. The ends lost 5 bases at V and 8 bases at J; junction bases unmatched: 7. CDR3 length: 13 residues. CDR3 DNA sequence: TGCAGCGTTATAGCGGGAGGAGCAGGTACGCAGTATTTT. Encoded protein: CSVIAGGAGTQYF.

The chain carries TRBV6-5 and TRBJ2-7; 9 positions match TRBD1. The J segment lost 5 bases and the V segment lost 3 bases, leaving 14 bases of the junction unmatched. Germline values: CDR1 MNHEY, CDR2 SVGAGI. This CDR3 has 17 residues. The CDR3 nucleotides read TGTGCCAGCAGTTATTGGCCTCCCCGGGACAGGGACCACGAGCAGTACTTC. Translation gives CASSYWPPRDRDHEQYF.

The V gene is TRBV2, the J gene TRBJ2-4, with a weak D call TRBD2 (7 bases). V was trimmed by 7 bases and J by 13 bases, leaving 17 bases between them. This CDR3 spans 12 amino acids. CDR1 and CDR2 from the germline V gene are SNHLY and FYNNEI. The CDR3 nucleotides are TGTGCCAGCAACAGGGACTACAATGAGCAGTACTTC. Translation gives CASNRDYNEQYF.

This clonotype was detected a few times. CDR3 sequence reads: CASSAHRDLSWVEQYF. The CDR3 DNA follows: TGTGCCAGCAGCGCCCACCGGGACCTGTCGTGGGTCGAGCAGTACTTC. V is TRBV9 and J is TRBJ2-7; D is perhaps TRBD1 or TRBD2 (5 bases each). The CDR3 sequence is 16 residues long. Germline lookup yields CDR1 SGDLS and CDR2 YYNGEE. V was pared by 3 bases and J by 6 bases, with 22 bases between.

The chain carries TRBV4-1 and TRBJ2-2; 7 bases match TRBD1. With V trimmed by 0 bases and J by 6 bases, 10 bases remained unmatched. The length of the CDR3 is 17 residues. In germline, CDR1 is MGHRA, CDR2 YSYEKL. The CDR3 spells CASSQETETGRPGELFF. The CDR3 region has the DNA TGCGCCAGCAGCCAAGAGACCGAGACAGGGCGTCCCGGGGAGCTGTTTTTT.